These 10 T cell receptor beta chains were all obtained from the same sample, sequenced in a study of cytomegalovirus exposure and HLA in healthy donors. Vbeta (60) and Jbeta (13) primers were used in the PCR. Assay used: immunoSEQ multiplex PCR; TCRdb lists only in-frame clones, some missing. The sample lists hundreds of thousands of clones; more than 75% were seen once. The sequenced material came from PBMCs. Receptors originate from a girl aged 2 to 9 in good health and CMV-seronegative.

The gene calls are TRBV15 and TRBJ1-1, with D tentatively TRBD1 (6 bases). This CDR3 region has 17 residues. Trimming removed 1 base from V and 6 bases from J, with 21 bases in between. Germline V gives CDR1 LNHNV, CDR2 YYDKDF (reference sequence). The CDR3 loop reads CATSRGQAWLSSPEAFF. The DNA of the CDR3 is TGTGCCACCAGCAGAGGACAGGCCTGGTTGAGTAGTCCTGAAGCTTTCTTT.

The CDR3: CASKTPGTSGYEQYF. CDR3 nucleotide sequence: TGCGCCAGCAAGACCCCCGGGACTAGCGGCTACGAGCAGTACTTC. V and J are TRBV10-2 and TRBJ2-7; 11 bases map to TRBD2. The CDR3 contains 15 residues. From germline, CDR1 is WSHSY and CDR2 SAAADI. V dropped 7 bases and J dropped 3; count of bases not matched to a gene: 8.

The genes are TRBV19 and TRBJ1-2; 8 bases fit TRBD1. CDR1 is LNHDA, CDR2 SQIVND, per germline (reference sequence). The ends lost 4 bases at V and 5 bases at J; junction bases unmatched: 6. The CDR3 extends over 14 amino acids. The DNA for the CDR3 is TGTGCCAGTAGTAAGAACAGGGGGGAGTATGGCTACACCTTC. Protein product: CASSKNRGEYGYTF. The full variable domain, its missing parts supplied by reference TRBV19 and TRBJ1-2, is DGGITQSPKYLFRKEGQNVTLSCEQNLNHDAMYWYRQDPGQGLRLIYYSQIVNDFQKGDIAEGYSVSREKKESFPLTVTSAQKNPTAFYLCASSKNRGEYGYTFGSGTRLTVV.

The genes are TRBV7-9 and TRBJ2-4; tentative D call: TRBD2 (6 bases). The V gene's germline CDR1 is SEHNR and CDR2 FQNEAQ (reference sequence). The length of the CDR3 is 17 residues. V was clipped by 1 base and J by 4 bases, with 17 bases between them. The CDR3 sequence: CASSLVGLADLKNIQYF. The CDR3 coding sequence is TGTGCCAGCAGCTTAGTTGGGTTAGCGGACCTAAAAAACATTCAGTACTTC. Looking up the rest from reference TRBV7-9 and TRBJ2-4 gives the full variable domain: DTGVSQNPRHKITKRGQNVTFRCDPISEHNRLYWYRQTLGQGPEFLTYFQNEAQLEKSRLLSDRFSAERPKGSFSTLEIQRTEQGDSAMYLCASSLVGLADLKNIQYFGAGTRLSVL.

V gene TRBV18 combines with J gene TRBJ2-5; D might be TRBD2 (5 bases). CDR3 length: 11 residues. Trimming stripped 6 bases from V and 5 bases from J, with 7 bases between. The germline CDR1 and CDR2 sequences are KGHSH and LQKENI. The CDR3: CASSGDETQYF. The CDR3 bases are TGTGCCAGCTCGGGAGACGAGACCCAGTACTTC. The full variable domain, in which reference TRBV18 and TRBJ2-5 provide the parts outside the CDR3, is NAGVMQNPRHLVRRRGQEARLRCSPMKGHSHVYWYRQLPEEGLKFMVYLQKENIIDESGMPKERFSAEFPKEGPSILRIQQVVRGDSAAYFCASSGDETQYFGPGTRLLVL.

The chain links TRBV19 to TRBJ1-4; 7 bases align to TRBD1. Germline CDR1 LNHDA, CDR2 SQIVND (reference sequence). The V gene end was trimmed by 6 bases and the J gene end by 0 bases; junction bases not matched to a gene: 4. The CDR3 has 15 amino acids. The CDR3 bases are TGTGCCAGTAGAGGACAGGCCGCAACTAATGAAAAACTGTTTTTT. This encodes CASRGQAATNEKLFF.

V usage is TRBV19 and J usage is TRBJ1-2; D might be TRBD1 (5 bases). The CDR3 spans 14 residues. Between the trimmed V and J ends, which lost 6 bases and 5 bases, there was a span of 16 bases. The germline V gene has CDR1 LNHDA and CDR2 SQIVND (reference sequence). The CDR3 coding sequence is TGTGCCAGTAGGGATTCCGGGACTGCATATGGCTACACCTTC. Translation gives CASRDSGTAYGYTF.

This chain uses TRBV27 with TRBJ2-7, with TRBD2 matching over 7 bases. The J segment lost 2 bases and the V segment lost 5 bases, leaving 6 bases of the junction unmatched. The germline gives CDR1 MNHEY, CDR2 SMNVEV (reference sequence). The CDR3 runs 14 residues. The CDR3 DNA reads TGTGCCAGCAGTAGGGAGGGAAGGACCTACGAGCAGTACTTC. This encodes CASSREGRTYEQYF.

This chain connects TRBV5-5 to TRBJ2-1; D perhaps matches TRBD2 (6 bases). The CDR3 runs 14 residues. V lost 4 bases and J lost 7, with 15 bases in between. Germline V lookup: CDR1 SGHKS, CDR2 YYEKEE (reference sequence). DNA of the CDR3: TGTGCCAGCAGCCCTCCAACTAGCCGGAATGAGCAGTTCTTC. Translated: CASSPPTSRNEQFF.

The table lists this clone with a few counts. The chain employs TRBV19 and TRBJ2-1, with 8 bases that match TRBD1. CDR1 is LNHDA and CDR2 is SQIVND in the germline V gene (reference sequence). CDR3 length equals 14 residues. V shed 6 bases, J shed 7 bases, and the junction held 8 bases outside the gene matches. The CDR3 is CASSTHRGANEQFF. DNA of the CDR3: TGTGCCAGTAGCACCCACAGGGGGGCGAATGAGCAGTTCTTC.